This T cell receptor (beta chain) stems from a study of radiation and T cells in renal cell carcinoma. Study-wide points: No pretreatment tumor biopsies were available for baseline clonotypes. Top tumor clonotypes rose in blood 2 weeks post-radiation, then contracted.

About this clone: As yet, its antigen is unknown.

This sample's time point: baseline pretreatment blood. The treatment: 15 Gy SBRT to primary tumor, nephrectomy 4 weeks later. Serial blood draws occurred at baseline and 2 and 4 weeks post-SBRT. TCRdb's copy holds only in-frame clones and misses some; the assay was immunoSEQ multiplex PCR. The table lists 100,000 to 150,000 clones, around 80% of them singletons. Germline V gene sequence: CDR1 SNHLY, CDR2 FYNNEI. The CDR3 runs 13 residues. Trimming pared 7 bases from V and 6 bases from J, leaving 15 bases between. The chain uses TRBV2 and TRBJ1-2; D is uncertain. This specimen was blood, taken from a patient whose treatment included radiotherapy and nephrectomy. This receptor was obtained from a woman aged 60 to 75 with renal cell carcinoma. The CDR3 loop is CASTSPPYDGYTF. As DNA, the CDR3 is TGTGCCAGCACTTCACCCCCTTATGATGGCTACACCTTC.